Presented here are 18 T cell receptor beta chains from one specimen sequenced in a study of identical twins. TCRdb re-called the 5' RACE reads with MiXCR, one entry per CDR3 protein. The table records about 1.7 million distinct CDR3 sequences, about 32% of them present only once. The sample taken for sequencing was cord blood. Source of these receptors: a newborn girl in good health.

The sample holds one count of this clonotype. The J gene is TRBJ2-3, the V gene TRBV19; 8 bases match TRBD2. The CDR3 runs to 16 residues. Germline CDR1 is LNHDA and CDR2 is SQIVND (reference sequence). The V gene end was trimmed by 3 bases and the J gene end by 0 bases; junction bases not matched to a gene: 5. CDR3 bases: TGTGCCAGTAGTATTAGGCGGGGGGCTAGCACAGATACGCAGTATTTT. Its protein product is CASSIRRGASTDTQYF.

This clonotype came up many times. CDR3 in DNA: TGCAGCGTCGGACAGGGGTCCTACGAGCAGTACTTC. Amino acids: CSVGQGSYEQYF. The J gene is TRBJ2-7, the V gene TRBV29-1; TRBD1 matches at 9 bases. The junction had 1 base not matched to a gene; V was cut back by 6 bases and J by 1 base. The CDR3 sequence is 12 residues long. The germline gives CDR1 SQVTM, CDR2 ANQGSEA.

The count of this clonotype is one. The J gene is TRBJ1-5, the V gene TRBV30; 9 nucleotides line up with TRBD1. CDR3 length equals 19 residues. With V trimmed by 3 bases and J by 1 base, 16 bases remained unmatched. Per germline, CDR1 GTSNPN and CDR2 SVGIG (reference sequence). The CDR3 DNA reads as TGTGCCTGGAGCCTCAGGACAGGGGCCCGGAGGGGAAGCAATCAGCCCCAGCATTTT. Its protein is CAWSLRTGARRGSNQPQHF.

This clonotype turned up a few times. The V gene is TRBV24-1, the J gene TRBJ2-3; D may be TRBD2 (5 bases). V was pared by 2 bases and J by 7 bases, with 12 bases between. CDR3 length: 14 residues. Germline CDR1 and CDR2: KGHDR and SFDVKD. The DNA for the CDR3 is TGTGCCACCAGTGATTATGCTAGCCGTCATACGCAGTATTTT. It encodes CATSDYASRHTQYF.

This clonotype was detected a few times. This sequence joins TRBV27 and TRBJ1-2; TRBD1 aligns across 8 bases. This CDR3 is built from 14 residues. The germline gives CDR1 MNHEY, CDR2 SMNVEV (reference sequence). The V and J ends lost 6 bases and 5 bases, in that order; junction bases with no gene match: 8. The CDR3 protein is CASRPRGQVYGYTF. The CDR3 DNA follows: TGTGCCAGCAGACCCAGGGGGCAGGTGTATGGCTACACCTTC.

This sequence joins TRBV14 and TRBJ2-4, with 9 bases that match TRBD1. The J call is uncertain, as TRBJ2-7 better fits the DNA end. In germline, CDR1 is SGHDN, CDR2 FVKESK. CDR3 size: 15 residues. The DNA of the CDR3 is TGTGCCAGCAGCCAAGATCTGACAGGGGGTCGCGAGCAGTACTTC. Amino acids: CASSQDLTGGREQYF.

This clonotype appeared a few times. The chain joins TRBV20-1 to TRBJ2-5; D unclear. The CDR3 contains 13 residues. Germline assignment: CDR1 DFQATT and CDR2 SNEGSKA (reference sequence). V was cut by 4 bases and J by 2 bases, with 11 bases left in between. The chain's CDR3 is CSAIPLGQETQYF. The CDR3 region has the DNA TGCAGTGCTATACCGCTAGGGCAAGAGACCCAGTACTTC.

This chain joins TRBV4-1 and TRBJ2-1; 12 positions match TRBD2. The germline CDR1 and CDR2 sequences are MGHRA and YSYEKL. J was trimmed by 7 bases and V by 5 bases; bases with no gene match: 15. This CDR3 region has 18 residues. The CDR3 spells CASSRFPPASGRGNEQFF. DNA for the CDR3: TGCGCCAGCAGCAGATTTCCTCCCGCTAGCGGGAGGGGTAATGAGCAGTTCTTC.

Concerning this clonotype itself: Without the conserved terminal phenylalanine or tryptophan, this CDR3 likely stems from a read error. CDR3 sequence: CASGLSGSYEQYS. As DNA, the CDR3 is TGTGCCAGCGGACTTAGCGGGTCCTACGAGCAGTACTCC. This chain uses TRBV25-1 with TRBJ2-7; 7 nucleotides line up with TRBD2. In germline, CDR1 is MGHDK, CDR2 SYGVNS. The junction had 5 bases not matched to a gene; V was cut back by 8 bases and J by 1 base. The CDR3 covers 13 residues.

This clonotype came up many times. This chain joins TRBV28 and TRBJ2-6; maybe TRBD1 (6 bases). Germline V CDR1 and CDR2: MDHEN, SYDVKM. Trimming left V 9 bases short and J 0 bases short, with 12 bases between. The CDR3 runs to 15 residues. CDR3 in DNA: TGTGCCAGTTCCAAACAGGGCTCTGGGGCCAACGTCCTGACTTTC. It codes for CASSKQGSGANVLTF.

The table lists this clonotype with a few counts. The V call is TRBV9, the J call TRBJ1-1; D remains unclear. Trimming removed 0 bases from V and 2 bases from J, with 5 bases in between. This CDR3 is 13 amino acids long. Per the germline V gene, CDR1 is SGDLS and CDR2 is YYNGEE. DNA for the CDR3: TGTGCCAGCAGCGTAGAGCCAAACACTGAAGCTTTCTTT. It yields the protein CASSVEPNTEAFF.

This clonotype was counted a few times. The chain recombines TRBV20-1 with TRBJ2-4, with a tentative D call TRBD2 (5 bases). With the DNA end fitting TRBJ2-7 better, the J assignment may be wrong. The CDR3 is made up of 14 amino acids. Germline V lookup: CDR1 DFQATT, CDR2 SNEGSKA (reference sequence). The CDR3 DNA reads TGCAGTGCACGATTCCCCCGGGGTACCTACGAGCAGTACTTC. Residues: CSARFPRGTYEQYF.

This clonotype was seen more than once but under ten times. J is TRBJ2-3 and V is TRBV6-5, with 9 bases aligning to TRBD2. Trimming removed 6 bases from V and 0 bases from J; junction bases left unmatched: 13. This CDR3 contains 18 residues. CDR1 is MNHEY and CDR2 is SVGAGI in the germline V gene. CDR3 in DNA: TGTGCCAGCAGCTATGGACTAGCGAGATCCCCTAGCACAGATACGCAGTATTTT. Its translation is CASSYGLARSPSTDTQYF.

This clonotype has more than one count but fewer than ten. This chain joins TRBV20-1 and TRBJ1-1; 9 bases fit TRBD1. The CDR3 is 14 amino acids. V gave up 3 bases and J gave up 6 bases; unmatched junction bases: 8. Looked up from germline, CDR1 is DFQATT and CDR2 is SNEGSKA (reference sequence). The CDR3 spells CSARAPGQGPEAFF. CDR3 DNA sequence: TGCAGTGCTAGGGCTCCGGGACAGGGACCTGAAGCTTTCTTT.

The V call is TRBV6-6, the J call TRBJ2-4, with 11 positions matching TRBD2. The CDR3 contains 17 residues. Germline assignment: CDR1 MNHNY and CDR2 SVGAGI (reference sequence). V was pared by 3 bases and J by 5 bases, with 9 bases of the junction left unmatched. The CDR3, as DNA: TGTGCCAGCAGTTATATAGCGGGGGGGCCGGGCCAAAACATTCAGTACTTC. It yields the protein CASSYIAGGPGQNIQYF.

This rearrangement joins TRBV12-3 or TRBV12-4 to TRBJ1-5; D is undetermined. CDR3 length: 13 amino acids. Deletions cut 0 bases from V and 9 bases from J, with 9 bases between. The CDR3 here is CASSLATGMPQHF. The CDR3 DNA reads TGTGCCAGCAGTTTAGCAACGGGAATGCCCCAGCATTTT.

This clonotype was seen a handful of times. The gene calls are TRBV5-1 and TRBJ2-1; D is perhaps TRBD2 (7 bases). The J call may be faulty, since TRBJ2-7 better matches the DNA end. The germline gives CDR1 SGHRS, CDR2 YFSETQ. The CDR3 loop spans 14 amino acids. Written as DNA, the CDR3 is TGCGCCAGCAGCCCCGCGGGGGCCTACAATGAGCAGTACTTC. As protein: CASSPAGAYNEQYF.

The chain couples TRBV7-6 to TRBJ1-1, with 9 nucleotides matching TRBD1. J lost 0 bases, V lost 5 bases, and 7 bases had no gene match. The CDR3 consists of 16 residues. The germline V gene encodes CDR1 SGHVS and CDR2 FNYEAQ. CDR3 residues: CASSRGQGRLNTEAFF. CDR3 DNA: TGTGCCAGCAGCCGTGGACAGGGGCGTTTGAACACTGAAGCTTTCTTT. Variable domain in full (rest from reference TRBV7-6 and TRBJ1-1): GAGVSQSPRYKVTKRGQDVALRCDPISGHVSLYWYRQALGQGPEFLTYFNYEAQQDKSGLPNDRFSAERPEGSISTLTIQRTEQRDSAMYRCASSRGQGRLNTEAFFGQGTRLTVV.